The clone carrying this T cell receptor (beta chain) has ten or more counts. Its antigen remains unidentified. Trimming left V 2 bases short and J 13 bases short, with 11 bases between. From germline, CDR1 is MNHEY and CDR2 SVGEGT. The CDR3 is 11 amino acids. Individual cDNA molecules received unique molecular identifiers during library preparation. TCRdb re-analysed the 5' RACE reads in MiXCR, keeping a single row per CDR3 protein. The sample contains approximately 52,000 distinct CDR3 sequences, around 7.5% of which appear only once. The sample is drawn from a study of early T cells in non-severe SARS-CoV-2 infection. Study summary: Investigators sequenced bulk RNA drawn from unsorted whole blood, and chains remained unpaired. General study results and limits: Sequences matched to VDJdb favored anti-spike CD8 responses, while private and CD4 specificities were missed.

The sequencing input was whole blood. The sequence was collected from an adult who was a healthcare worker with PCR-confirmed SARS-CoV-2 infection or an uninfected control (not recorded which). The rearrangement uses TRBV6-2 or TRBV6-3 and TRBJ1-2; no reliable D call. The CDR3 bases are TGTGCCAGCAGTTACGGGCTAGTAGTCACCTTC. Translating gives CASSYGLVVTF.